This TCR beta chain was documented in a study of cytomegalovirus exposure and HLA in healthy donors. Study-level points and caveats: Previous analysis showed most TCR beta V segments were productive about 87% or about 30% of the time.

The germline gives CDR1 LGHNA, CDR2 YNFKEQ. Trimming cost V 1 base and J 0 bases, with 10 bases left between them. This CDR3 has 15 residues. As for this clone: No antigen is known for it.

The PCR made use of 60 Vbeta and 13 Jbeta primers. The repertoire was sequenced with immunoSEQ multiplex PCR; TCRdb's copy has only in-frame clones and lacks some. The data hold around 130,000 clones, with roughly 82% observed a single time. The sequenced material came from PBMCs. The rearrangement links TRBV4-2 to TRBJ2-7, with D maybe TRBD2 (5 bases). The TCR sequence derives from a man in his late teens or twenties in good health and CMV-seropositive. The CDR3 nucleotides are TGTGCCAGCAGCCAAGGGGAGAGAGACTCCTACGAGCAGTACTTC. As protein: CASSQGERDSYEQYF.